The 25 T cell receptor beta chains in this list originate from one sample, sequenced in a study of cytomegalovirus exposure and HLA in healthy donors. Produced via immunoSEQ multiplex PCR; TCRdb's table is partial and in-frame only. The profile shows roughly 43,000 clones, 80% to 95% of them singletons. Sequencing was carried out using PBMCs. The receptors were sampled from a man in his late teens or twenties in good health and CMV-seronegative.

The rearrangement links TRBV15 to TRBJ1-4; TRBD1 aligns across 8 bases. Per the germline V gene, CDR1 is LNHNV and CDR2 is YYDKDF (reference sequence). Trimming at V came to 0 bases and at J to 2 bases, leaving 11 bases not matched to a gene. The CDR3 covers 19 residues. The CDR3 sequence is CATSRDTPGGASTNEKLFF. CDR3 DNA: TGTGCCACCAGCAGAGATACGCCAGGGGGCGCGTCGACTAATGAAAAACTGTTTTTT.

The V and J genes are TRBV6-6 and TRBJ2-7; no reliable D call. V lost 5 bases and J 3 bases, leaving 5 bases between the germline ends. From germline, CDR1 is MNHNY and CDR2 SVGAGI (reference sequence). This CDR3 comprises 11 residues. The CDR3 spells CASSPYYEQYF. The DNA for the CDR3 is TGTGCCAGCAGTCCTTACTACGAGCAGTACTTC.

In this sample, this clone turned up a few times. The chain uses TRBV21-1 and TRBJ2-7; the D call in the table, TRBD2, was not verified against the DNA. TRBV21-1 is deemed a pseudogene. This CDR3 region has 14 residues. CDR3: CASSMALAPGEQYF. The CDR3, as DNA: TGTGCCAGCAGCATGGCCCTAGCGCCGGGCGAGCAGTACTTC.

The chain carries TRBV6-5 and TRBJ1-2, with D uncertain. The germline V gene has CDR1 MNHEY and CDR2 SVGAGI. This CDR3 region has 14 residues. Trimming took 8 bases from V and 0 from J, leaving 13 bases between them. The CDR3 reads CASSHPESNYGYTF. The CDR3 DNA follows: TGTGCCAGCTCTCACCCGGAGTCTAACTATGGCTACACCTTC.

The V and J genes are TRBV27 and TRBJ2-1; TRBD2 agrees at 14 bases. The CDR3 has 14 residues. Germline assignment: CDR1 MNHEY and CDR2 SMNVEV (reference sequence). The V and J ends lost 5 bases and 9 bases, in that order; junction bases with no gene match: 3. In DNA form, the CDR3 reads TGTGCCAGCAGTCGACTAGCGGGAGGGGGTGAGCAGTTCTTC. The encoded protein is CASSRLAGGGEQFF.

J is TRBJ2-7 and V is TRBV6-5; 9 positions agree with TRBD1. CDR3 length equals 15 residues. Germline V CDR1 and CDR2: MNHEY, SVGAGI. The V and J ends lost 2 bases and 3 bases, in that order; junction bases with no gene match: 5. Here the CDR3 DNA reads TGTGCCAGCAGTTACACCCGACAGGGGGGCTACGAGCAGTACTTC. Translating it yields CASSYTRQGGYEQYF.

V and J are TRBV4-1 and TRBJ2-1; 8 bases are a match to TRBD2. V shed 5 bases, J shed 4 bases, and the junction held 19 bases outside the gene matches. The V gene's germline CDR1 is MGHRA and CDR2 YSYEKL. The CDR3 spans 19 residues. CDR3 in amino acids: CASSTPAAGAGPAYNEQFF. The CDR3 DNA reads TGCGCCAGCAGCACGCCGGCAGCGGGAGCCGGTCCCGCATACAATGAGCAGTTCTTC.

The chain is built from TRBV19 and TRBJ2-7; possible D gene TRBD1, 6 bases. The CDR3 runs to 15 residues. Germline values: CDR1 LNHDA, CDR2 SQIVND (reference sequence). V gave up 0 bases and J gave up 3 bases, with 12 bases separating them. CDR3 region: CASSIDLGRGYEQYF. CDR3 coding DNA: TGTGCCAGTAGTATAGATCTCGGCAGGGGCTACGAGCAGTACTTC.

V usage is TRBV9 and J usage is TRBJ2-1; 7 bases agree with TRBD1. J lost 9 bases, V lost 0 bases, and 3 bases had no gene match. The V gene's germline CDR1 is SGDLS and CDR2 YYNGEE. The CDR3 is 13 amino acids. The CDR3 region is CASSVEGAGEQFF. The CDR3 DNA is TGTGCCAGCAGCGTAGAGGGGGCCGGTGAGCAGTTCTTC. The full variable domain, its missing parts supplied by reference TRBV9 and TRBJ2-1, is DSGVTQTPKHLITATGQRVTLRCSPRSGDLSVYWYQQSLDQGLQFLIQYYNGEERAKGNILERFSAQQFPDLHSELNLSSLELGDSALYFCASSVEGAGEQFFGPGTRLTVL.

This chain uses TRBV7-8 with TRBJ2-7; 9 bases match TRBD1. The CDR3 extends over 15 amino acids. Trimming cost V 5 bases and J 1 base; bases outside gene matches: 6. Per germline, CDR1 SGHVS and CDR2 FQNEAQ. Here the CDR3 DNA reads TGTGCCAGCAGCCATGGACAGGGGCCTTCCTACGAGCAGTACTTC. It specifies CASSHGQGPSYEQYF.

The V and J genes are TRBV6-5 and TRBJ1-5; 7 bases map to TRBD1. Unmatched junction bases numbered 3, after V lost 5 bases and J lost 5 bases. The CDR3 is made up of 13 amino acids. Looked up from germline, CDR1 is MNHEY and CDR2 is SVGAGI. The CDR3 bases are TGTGCCAGCAGTAACAGGGGATATCAGCCCCAGCATTTT. Its protein product is CASSNRGYQPQHF.

This sequence joins TRBV28 and TRBJ2-1, with D possibly matching TRBD1 (5 bases). V was trimmed by 4 bases and J by 5 bases, leaving 15 bases between them. The CDR3 is made up of 15 amino acids. Germline CDR1 is MDHEN and CDR2 is SYDVKM. The CDR3 DNA sequence: TGTGCCAGCAGTTCAGGACAAAGGGATAACAATGAGCAGTTCTTC. Amino acid sequence: CASSSGQRDNNEQFF.

The V call is TRBV5-1, the J call TRBJ2-2; D ambiguous. The germline V gene has CDR1 SGHRS and CDR2 YFSETQ. The CDR3 is 17 residues long. V gave up 4 bases and J gave up 2 bases, with 18 bases separating them. In nucleotides, the CDR3 is TGCGCCAGCAGCCTGGGTCCTGCCACTATTAACACCGGGGAGCTGTTTTTT. As protein: CASSLGPATINTGELFF.

The rearrangement links TRBV5-1 to TRBJ2-6; 8 positions match TRBD1. Germline-derived CDR1 and CDR2 are SGHRS and YFSETQ. V shed 4 bases and J 0 bases; nucleotides not matched to a gene: 3. The CDR3 runs 16 residues. CDR3 amino acids: CASSRTGNSGANVLTF. CDR3 bases: TGCGCCAGCAGCCGGACAGGGAACTCTGGGGCCAACGTCCTGACTTTC.

This chain joins TRBV28 and TRBJ2-1, with D possibly TRBD2 on 5 matching bases. Per the germline V gene, CDR1 is MDHEN and CDR2 is SYDVKM. V gave up 4 bases and J gave up 4 bases, with 11 bases separating them. CDR3 length equals 14 residues. In nucleotides, the CDR3 is TGTGCCAGCAGTTCGGGCGGGTCTTACAATGAGCAGTTCTTC. It is translated as CASSSGGSYNEQFF.

This chain uses TRBV25-1 with TRBJ1-5, with 11 bases identical to TRBD1. V dropped 7 bases and J dropped 7; count of bases not matched to a gene: 6. The germline gives CDR1 MGHDK, CDR2 SYGVNS. The CDR3 runs 14 residues. The CDR3 spells CASKGGQGEQPQHF. The CDR3 DNA reads TGTGCCAGCAAAGGGGGACAGGGGGAACAGCCCCAGCATTTT.

This chain joins TRBV11-3 and TRBJ1-1, with TRBD1 matching over 8 bases. CDR3 length: 13 residues. The germline CDR1 and CDR2 sequences are SGHNT and YENEEA. The V segment lost 5 bases and the J segment 4 bases; nucleotides outside the gene matches: 3. The CDR3 region has the DNA TGTGCCAGCAGCCTTACAGGGGGCACTGAAGCTTTCTTT. Its protein is CASSLTGGTEAFF. The whole variable domain, remainder taken from reference TRBV11-3 and TRBJ1-1, is EAGVVQSPRYKIIEKKQPVAFWCNPISGHNTLYWYLQNLGQGPELLIRYENEEAVDDSQLPKDRFSAERLKGVDSTLKIQPAELGDSAVYLCASSLTGGTEAFFGQGTRLTVV.

The chain is built from TRBV27 and TRBJ2-1; 8 nucleotides align to TRBD1. CDR1 and CDR2 (germline): MNHEY, SMNVEV (reference sequence). Losses at the gene ends were 4 bases for V and 2 bases for J; bases not matched to a gene: 10. The CDR3 is made up of 17 amino acids. The DNA of the CDR3 is TGTGCCAGCAGTTCACAGGGGGTGCGCGACACCTACAATGAGCAGTTCTTC. It codes for CASSSQGVRDTYNEQFF.

The V gene is TRBV5-4, the J gene TRBJ2-5; maybe TRBD2 (7 bases). Germline V gene data show CDR1 as SGHNT and CDR2 as YYREEE (reference sequence). Trimming cost V 7 bases and J 5 bases, with 15 bases left between them. There are 13 residues in the CDR3. CDR3 residues: CASRGATGETQYF. CDR3 nucleotide sequence: TGTGCCAGCCGGGGGGCCACGGGGGAGACCCAGTACTTC.

The gene calls are TRBV6-5 and TRBJ1-4; TRBD1 matches 7 bases. CDR1 MNHEY and CDR2 SVGAGI come from the germline V gene. This CDR3 contains 15 residues. After removal of 6 bases from V and 6 bases from J, the junction contained 10 bases not matched to a gene. DNA for the CDR3: TGTGCCAGCAGACGACAGGGACTGGGTGATGAAAAACTGTTTTTT. Protein sequence: CASRRQGLGDEKLFF.

The chain uses TRBV19 and TRBJ1-5; D is perhaps TRBD1 (5 bases). With 6 bases removed from V and 5 bases from J, the gap between germline ends came to 11 bases. CDR1 and CDR2 from the germline V gene are LNHDA and SQIVND (reference sequence). The CDR3 sequence is 13 residues long. Here the CDR3 reads CASRDRLDQPQHF. The CDR3 nucleotides read TGTGCCAGTAGAGACAGACTCGATCAGCCCCAGCATTTT.

The chain is built from TRBV7-2 and TRBJ2-5; D is possibly TRBD2 (7 bases). The CDR3 sequence is 15 residues long. CDR1 is SGHTA, CDR2 FQGNSA, per germline. V gave up 1 base and J gave up 1 base, with 10 bases separating them. CDR3 residues: CASSLGGGFQETQYF. CDR3 sequence (DNA): TGTGCCAGCAGCTTAGGCGGGGGCTTCCAAGAGACCCAGTACTTC.

The chain has TRBV5-6 and TRBJ2-2; 7 nucleotides match TRBD1. The CDR3 runs 17 residues. V trimming: 0 bases; J trimming: 0 bases; junction bases outside the gene matches: 5. Per germline, CDR1 SGHDT and CDR2 YYEEEE. The CDR3 protein is CASSLGDSYANTGELFF. CDR3 coding DNA: TGTGCCAGCAGCTTGGGGGACAGTTACGCGAACACCGGGGAGCTGTTTTTT.

The chain has TRBV4-3 and TRBJ2-6, with 8 bases lining up with TRBD1. This CDR3 has 17 residues. J lost 3 bases, V lost 4 bases, and 8 bases had no gene match. Germline-derived CDR1 and CDR2 are LGHNA and YSLEER. The CDR3 protein is CASSPTLGTGGANVLTF. In DNA, the CDR3 is TGCGCCAGCAGCCCAACTCTCGGGACAGGTGGGGCCAACGTCCTGACTTTC.

The V and J genes are TRBV15 and TRBJ1-4, with D possibly being TRBD1 (5 bases). The V end was cut by 3 bases, the J end by 1 base, with 12 bases between. CDR1 LNHNV and CDR2 YYDKDF come from the germline V gene (reference sequence). There are 16 residues in the CDR3. CDR3 DNA: TGTGCCACCAGCAGGACGACAGCCCGAACTAATGAAAAACTGTTTTTT. Encoded protein: CATSRTTARTNEKLFF.